These T cell receptor beta chains were read from a single sample in a study of CD8+ T cells in alopecia areata. Sequenced by immunoSEQ multiplex PCR; TCRdb stores in-frame clones only, minus some. The repertoire holds hundreds of thousands of clones, 58% seen once, with 1.8% in the top ten. Sample: CD4+ T cells sorted from blood, taken at week 24, from a patient treated with tofacitinib. These TCRs come from a human donor with alopecia areata. Each CDR3 is given with its conserved first and last residue. The D gene is left open where the match is weak. The size entry is marked missing in some rows and otherwise reads once, few, many or a size class.

J gene	D gene	V gene	clone size	CDR3 protein	CDR3 DNA
TRBJ1-2	TRBD1	TRBV4-1	.	CASSQDLDRAARAARARGYTF	TGCGCCAGCAGCCAAGATTTGGACAGGGCGGCCAGGGCGGCCAGGGCGCGTGGCTACACCTTC
TRBJ1-2	.	TRBV29-1	.	CSDLGGDGYTF	TGCAGCGACTTGGGAGGGGATGGCTACACCTTC
TRBJ1-1	TRBD1	TRBV29-1	.	CSVKTGVDTEAFF	TGCAGCGTCAAGACAGGGGTGGACACTGAAGCTTTCTTT
TRBJ1-5	TRBD1	TRBV28	.	CASSGSLPRTGENQPQHF	TGTGCCAGCAGCGGTTCCCTTCCGCGGACAGGCGAAAATCAGCCCCAGCATTTT
TRBJ2-3	TRBD2	TRBV7-3	.	CASSLVREETQYF	TGTGCCAGCAGCTTAGTACGGGAGGAAACGCAGTATTTT
TRBJ1-5	TRBD1	TRBV28	few	CASTGGQYSNQPQHF	TGTGCCAGCACCGGGGGACAGTATAGCAATCAGCCCCAGCATTTT
TRBJ2-7	TRBD1	TRBV29-1	once	CSVAGQGAVEQYF	TGCAGCGTTGCCGGGCAGGGGGCGGTCGAGCAGTACTTC
TRBJ2-5	TRBD1	TRBV7-8	.	CASRPGGKETQYF	TGTGCAAGCCGGCCAGGGGGTAAAGAGACCCAGTACTTC
TRBJ2-5	.	TRBV5-6	.	CASSEYQETQYF	TGTGCCAGCAGCGAGTACCAAGAGACCCAGTACTTC
TRBJ1-2	.	TRBV5-4	.	CASSLVGSSGYTF	TGTGCCAGCAGCTTGGTCGGGTCTAGTGGCTACACCTTC
TRBJ2-6	.	TRBV4-2	.	CASSQEGRIFGANVLTF	TGTGCCAGCAGCCAAGAGGGTCGGATCTTTGGGGCCAACGTCCTGACTTTC
TRBJ2-5	.	TRBV30	.	CAWSFGGGQETQYF	TGTGCCTGGAGTTTTGGAGGGGGGCAAGAGACCCAGTACTTC
TRBJ2-1	.	TRBV4-1	few	CASSQDHAVNEQFF	TGCGCCAGCAGCCAAGATCATGCGGTGAATGAGCAGTTCTTC
TRBJ2-4	.	TRBV5-1	.	CASSPRGGQNIQYF	TGCGCCAGCAGCCCTCGTGGAGGTCAAAACATTCAGTACTTC
TRBJ1-3	.	TRBV27	.	CASSNRAYSGNTIYF	TGTGCCAGCAGCAACAGGGCCTACTCTGGAAACACCATATATTTT
TRBJ1-4	TRBD1	TRBV15	few	CATSRAGTASTNEKLFF	TGTGCCACCAGCAGAGCTGGGACAGCGTCGACTAATGAAAAACTGTTTTTT
TRBJ1-5	TRBD1	TRBV4-3	few	CASSLHRGAGQPQHF	TGCGCCAGCAGCCTTCACAGGGGTGCGGGGCAGCCCCAGCATTTT
TRBJ2-5	.	TRBV5-1	few	CASRAEETQYF	TGCGCCAGCAGGGCCGAAGAGACCCAGTACTTC
TRBJ2-2	.	TRBV30	.	CAWSDPRRTTGELFF	TGTGCCTGGAGTGACCCTCGTAGAACTACCGGGGAGCTGTTTTTT
TRBJ2-7	TRBD1	TRBV2	once	CASSEYGQEYTEQYF	TGTGCCAGCAGTGAATATGGACAGGAATACACCGAGCAGTACTTC
TRBJ2-1	.	TRBV2	few	CASSDGYEQFF	TGTGCCAGCAGTGACGGCTATGAGCAGTTCTTC
TRBJ2-5	TRBD2	TRBV29-1	.	CSVEKTSGEETQYF	TGCAGCGTTGAGAAGACTAGCGGGGAAGAGACCCAGTACTTC
TRBJ2-1	TRBD2	TRBV30	.	CAWSVDLSGSSYNEQFF	TGTGCCTGGAGTGTAGACCTTAGCGGGAGCTCCTACAATGAGCAGTTCTTC
TRBJ1-6	TRBD1	TRBV30	.	CAWSGQYNSPLHF	TGTGCCTGGTCGGGACAGTATAATTCACCCCTCCACTTT
TRBJ1-1	.	TRBV30	.	CAWSRNTEAFF	TGTGCCTGGAGTCGGAACACTGAAGCTTTCTTT
TRBJ2-7	TRBD1	TRBV28	few	CASSQGVYEQYF	TGTGCCAGCAGTCAGGGGGTCTACGAGCAGTACTTC
TRBJ2-3	.	TRBV20-1	.	CSAPLGGTQYF	TGCAGTGCTCCCTTGGGAGGCACGCAGTATTTT
TRBJ1-1	.	TRBV10-3	few	CAISEEGRNTEAFF	TGTGCCATCAGTGAGGAGGGACGGAACACTGAAGCTTTCTTT